A selection of T cell receptor beta chains follows, all from one sample in a study of T cells after yellow fever vaccination. TCRdb re-analysed the 5' RACE reads in MiXCR, keeping a single row per CDR3 protein. The data show 300,000 or so distinct CDR3 sequences, with about 6.9% seen just once and 15% to 20% held by the top ten. The source material was PBMCs, sampled about 41 days after the first yellow fever vaccination. All receptors come from a young man who received the YFV17D yellow fever vaccine. The CDR3 runs from the conserved cysteine through the conserved F or W. A D gene is named only where the DNA matches it firmly. Expanded clones are given a class, and other clones once, few, many or no size at all.

D	size	V	CDR3
TRBD1	.	TRBV18	CATSGNRGSMNTEAFF
.	.	TRBV30	CAMASGSYEQYF
.	few	TRBV5-5	CASSPPDSNSPLHF
.	.	TRBV2	CASLPPGPLAFF
.	.	TRBV10-3	CATSAGGYNQPQHF
.	.	TRBV18	CASSRDPYGYTF
.	few	TRBV6-2/TRBV6-3	CASSYSWRGGPTEAFF
.	.	TRBV5-5	CASSLVKNTEAFF
.	.	TRBV9	CASSVASGEETQYF
TRBD1	few	TRBV9	CASSVGTGGGEAFF
.	many	TRBV15	CATSRSWVTNEQFF
.	many	TRBV12-3/TRBV12-4	CASTQAGYGYTF
TRBD1	.	TRBV7-3	CASSRTGGAGIAEAFF
TRBD2	few	TRBV19	CASSMGGSSYNEQFF
TRBD1	few	TRBV10-3	CAISGLAQGPNNEQFF
TRBD2	many	TRBV5-1	CASSLGLASSYEQYF
.	many	TRBV20-1	CSARDPAGGGGGQPQHF
.	.	TRBV5-1	CASSPGDGPDTQYF
TRBD2	few	TRBV29-1	CSVGGGGAGYEQFF
.	few	TRBV10-3	CAISGGALTNYGYTF
TRBD1	.	TRBV7-2	CASSFRRDRGYEQYF
.	few	TRBV3-1	CASSQVFTGSSYNEQFF
.	.	TRBV4-3	CASSQEATNYGYTF
.	few	TRBV4-3	CASSQDRPGGRETQYF
TRBD2	few	TRBV20-1	CSARNGGAFGGELFF
.	few	TRBV7-2	CASSLVGTNSGNTIYF
.	.	TRBV18	CASSPAGVDEKLFF
.	many	TRBV6-1	CASTREAFASYEQYF
.	few	TRBV7-9	CASRTVTGELFF
.	many	TRBV7-2	CASSLAVGDRHQPQHF
TRBD2	.	TRBV12-3/TRBV12-4	CASSTPGGGRYNEQFF
.	many	TRBV5-1	CASSFTGTSTDTQYF
TRBD1	.	TRBV3-1	CASSLRDRGLYEQYF
.	few	TRBV9	CASSVGGMGQPQHF
.	many	TRBV6-2/TRBV6-3	CASTKGTGNTEAFF
TRBD2	few	TRBV20-1	CSAERPAGASYEQYF
.	many	TRBV20-1	CSAYKDTQYF
.	.	TRBV29-1	CSVKSPTPADIQYF
TRBD1	few	TRBV7-8	CASSPRPQGESYNSPLHF
.	few	TRBV2	CASKADRTNEKLFF
.	.	TRBV29-1	CSVEAFDTQYF
.	.	TRBV6-5	CASSYLGGSETQYF
.	.	TRBV5-1	CASRNLGTDTQYF
.	few	TRBV4-3	CASSRSGRGLQETQYF
TRBD2	many	TRBV12-3/TRBV12-4	CASSLPGLAYYNEQFF
TRBD2	.	TRBV11-2	CASSLAGGIYYEQYF
TRBD2	few	TRBV7-9	CATSGGNTDTQYF
.	few	TRBV5-1	CASSLAPGANVLTF
TRBD1	.	TRBV6-2/TRBV6-3	CASTLGQHGYTF
TRBD1	.	TRBV5-5	CASRTGQGHTQYF